These 30 T cell receptor beta chains share one sample of origin, sequenced in a study of cytomegalovirus exposure and HLA in healthy donors. The PCR used 60 Vbeta and 13 Jbeta primers. The assay was immunoSEQ multiplex PCR, and TCRdb's table has in-frame clones only and misses some. Of 120,000 to 150,000 clones listed, roughly 64% were seen once; the top ten hold around 3%. The sequenced sample consisted of PBMCs. Every receptor here comes from a woman in her 30s in good health and CMV-seropositive.

V and J are TRBV28 and TRBJ2-5; 11 positions match TRBD2. Germline lookup yields CDR1 MDHEN and CDR2 SYDVKM. Unmatched junction bases numbered 4, after V lost 5 bases and J lost 5 bases. The CDR3 runs 14 residues. The CDR3 is CASSIAGGQETQYF. CDR3 DNA sequence: TGTGCCAGCAGTATAGCGGGGGGGCAGGAGACCCAGTACTTC.

V and J are TRBV2 and TRBJ1-1; D not certain. V was clipped by 0 bases and J by 2 bases, with 7 bases between them. CDR3 length equals 14 residues. Per germline, CDR1 SNHLY and CDR2 FYNNEI. The CDR3 region has the DNA TGTGCCAGCAGTGAAGCGCGCGTAAACACTGAAGCTTTCTTT. Its protein is CASSEARVNTEAFF. Based on the CDR3 plus reference TRBV2 and TRBJ1-1, the full variable domain is EPEVTQTPSHQVTQMGQEVILRCVPISNHLYFYWYRQILGQKVEFLVSFYNNEISEKSEIFDDQFSVERPDGSNFTLKIRSTKLEDSAMYFCASSEARVNTEAFFGQGTRLTVV.

The chain combines TRBV28 with TRBJ1-4; TRBD1 might be the D (5 bases). CDR1 and CDR2 from the germline V gene are MDHEN and SYDVKM. Trimming stripped 2 bases from V and 12 bases from J, with 13 bases between. The CDR3 extends over 13 amino acids. CDR3 protein: CASSLRGPKELFF. Written as DNA, the CDR3 is TGTGCCAGCAGTTTAAGGGGTCCTAAGGAACTGTTTTTT.

The rearrangement links TRBV5-6 to TRBJ2-5; D remains ambiguous. The V end lost 0 bases, the J end lost 2 bases, and 5 bases lay between the germline ends. Germline CDR1 SGHDT, CDR2 YYEEEE. The CDR3 is made up of 13 amino acids. CDR3: CASSLGRQETQYF. For the CDR3, the DNA is TGTGCCAGCAGCTTGGGGAGACAAGAGACCCAGTACTTC.

This clone was counted a few times. The chain combines TRBV9 with TRBJ2-3; 8 bases map to TRBD1. This CDR3 has 13 residues. The V and J ends lost 3 bases and 7 bases, in that order; junction bases with no gene match: 4. CDR1 is SGDLS and CDR2 is YYNGEE in the germline V gene. As DNA, the CDR3 is TGTGCCAGCAGCGCGGACAGGGTTAATACGCAGTATTTT. It translates to CASSADRVNTQYF. The full variable domain, rest sourced from reference TRBV9 and TRBJ2-3, is DSGVTQTPKHLITATGQRVTLRCSPRSGDLSVYWYQQSLDQGLQFLIQYYNGEERAKGNILERFSAQQFPDLHSELNLSSLELGDSALYFCASSADRVNTQYFGPGTRLTVL.

This clone was seen more than once but under ten times. CDR3 in amino acids: CASSFLRTSGGEDTQYF. CDR3 DNA: TGTGCCAGCAGCTTTCTCCGGACTAGCGGGGGGGAGGATACGCAGTATTTT. The J gene is TRBJ2-3, the V gene TRBV7-9; TRBD2 agrees at 15 bases. The CDR3 contains 17 residues. Trimming cost V 3 bases and J 6 bases; bases outside gene matches: 7. Germline lookup yields CDR1 SEHNR and CDR2 FQNEAQ (reference sequence).

The CDR3 spells CASSLVQRGGQETQYF. DNA of the CDR3: TGTGCCAGCAGCTTGGTCCAGCGGGGGGGCCAAGAGACCCAGTACTTC. The V and J genes are TRBV5-6 and TRBJ2-5; 10 bases are a match to TRBD2. After removal of 0 bases from V and 1 base from J, the junction contained 3 bases not matched to a gene. The V gene's germline CDR1 is SGHDT and CDR2 YYEEEE. The CDR3 consists of 16 residues.

CDR3 nucleotides: TGTGCCAGCAGACGGGACAGGGATCAGCCCCAGCATTTT. Residues: CASRRDRDQPQHF. J is TRBJ1-5 and V is TRBV2, with 9 positions matching TRBD1. The CDR3 has 13 amino acids. J gave up 5 bases and V 6 bases, and 2 bases lay outside the gene matches. In germline, CDR1 is SNHLY, CDR2 FYNNEI.

The sample holds a few counts of this clone. V usage is TRBV5-8 and J usage is TRBJ1-1; D is unresolved. CDR3 size: 13 residues. Trimming shortened V by 4 bases and J by 1 base, and 8 bases separated the two germline ends. Looked up from germline, CDR1 is SGHTS and CDR2 is YDEGEE. The CDR3 spells CASSSMRNTEAFF. CDR3 sequence (DNA): TGTGCCAGCAGCAGCATGAGGAACACTGAAGCTTTCTTT.

Only one count was recorded for this clone. The V call is TRBV18, the J call TRBJ2-3, with 9 bases matching TRBD1. CDR1 KGHSH and CDR2 LQKENI come from the germline V gene. The CDR3 consists of 15 residues. Trimming at V came to 3 bases and at J to 6 bases, leaving 7 bases not matched to a gene. CDR3 sequence (DNA): TGTGCCAGCTCACCGCCCGGGACAGGGAGTGATACGCAGTATTTT. Amino acid sequence: CASSPPGTGSDTQYF.

The chain couples TRBV19 to TRBJ1-5; maybe TRBD1 (6 bases). Germline V gene data show CDR1 as LNHDA and CDR2 as SQIVND (reference sequence). Trimming cost V 9 bases and J 4 bases, with 16 bases left between them. The CDR3 covers 14 residues. The CDR3 DNA is TGTGCCAGCAAACCTCGGGGGGCAAATCAGCCCCAGCATTTT. Its translation: CASKPRGANQPQHF.

The J gene is TRBJ1-3, the V gene TRBV2, with 7 bases that match TRBD1. The CDR3 loop spans 15 amino acids. Germline V gene data show CDR1 as SNHLY and CDR2 as FYNNEI. The ends lost 8 bases at V and 0 bases at J; junction bases unmatched: 7. CDR3 loop: CASSDQGGSGNTIYF. The CDR3 DNA is TGTGCCAGCTCCGATCAGGGGGGCTCTGGAAACACCATATATTTT.

The rearrangement links TRBV5-1 to TRBJ1-1; a weak D match, TRBD1 (5 bases). The germline V gene encodes CDR1 SGHRS and CDR2 YFSETQ. CDR3 length: 15 residues. Trimming stripped 4 bases from V and 7 bases from J, with 20 bases between. The CDR3 reads CASSPGVGAGFEAFF. The CDR3 coding sequence is TGCGCCAGCAGCCCGGGGGTCGGGGCAGGGTTTGAAGCTTTCTTT.

The chain employs TRBV10-3 and TRBJ2-2; D is possibly TRBD1 (5 bases). CDR3 length: 12 amino acids. The V end was cut by 6 bases, the J end by 6 bases, with 8 bases between. The germline gives CDR1 ENHRY, CDR2 SYGVKD. The CDR3 DNA follows: TGTGCCATCAGACAGGAGTCCGGGGAGCTGTTTTTT. Translating gives CAIRQESGELFF.

V gene TRBV19 combines with J gene TRBJ1-6, with D maybe TRBD1 (5 bases). This CDR3 is 14 amino acids long. V lost 6 bases and J 7 bases, leaving 13 bases between the germline ends. The germline CDR1 and CDR2 sequences are LNHDA and SQIVND (reference sequence). The CDR3 here is CASSPGLSNSPLHF. The DNA for the CDR3 is TGTGCCAGTAGCCCGGGACTGAGCAATTCACCCCTCCACTTT.

This clone was detected only a few times. The chain couples TRBV6-6 to TRBJ1-5; unclear D gene. This CDR3 has 13 residues. Per germline, CDR1 MNHNY and CDR2 SVGAGI (reference sequence). The ends were cut back, 4 bases at V and 6 bases at J, with 10 bases in the middle. CDR3 sequence reads: CASSSQGSQPQHF. CDR3 bases: TGTGCCAGCAGTTCACAAGGGAGTCAGCCCCAGCATTTT.

The chain couples TRBV27 to TRBJ2-1; 12 nucleotides line up with TRBD1. The CDR3 has 21 residues. V lost 6 bases and J lost 1; bases outside the gene matches: 19. Germline CDR1 and CDR2: MNHEY and SMNVEV (reference sequence). The CDR3 nucleotides read TGTGCCAGCAGCTACCGCAGACCGGGACAGGGGGCCCCCTCGTCCTACAATGAGCAGTTCTTC. It yields the protein CASSYRRPGQGAPSSYNEQFF.

The V and J genes are TRBV9 and TRBJ1-1; 8 bases map to TRBD1. The CDR3 loop spans 15 amino acids. The germline gives CDR1 SGDLS, CDR2 YYNGEE. Trimming cost V 5 bases and J 7 bases; bases outside gene matches: 13. In nucleotides, the CDR3 is TGTGCCAGCAGGCGAGGGCAGGGGGCCCTCAGTGAAGCTTTCTTT. Translated: CASRRGQGALSEAFF.

The rearrangement uses TRBV4-1 and TRBJ2-5; 9 bases line up with TRBD1. Germline trimming cut 2 bases from V and 2 bases from J; bases unmatched to any gene: 3. This CDR3 comprises 15 residues. Germline values: CDR1 MGHRA, CDR2 YSYEKL. The CDR3 region is CASSQIQGAQETQYF. CDR3 bases: TGCGCCAGCAGCCAAATACAGGGGGCACAAGAGACCCAGTACTTC.

This clone was picked up one time. V and J are TRBV2 and TRBJ2-5; TRBD2 matches at 13 bases. The CDR3 length is 16 residues. Germline CDR1 reads SNHLY; CDR2 reads FYNNEI. V trimming: 8 bases; J trimming: 5 bases; junction bases outside the gene matches: 11. Here the CDR3 DNA reads TGTGCCAGCGACGAACTAGCGGGGGGGACCTCGGAGACCCAGTACTTC. Translating gives CASDELAGGTSETQYF.

This chain links TRBV5-3 with TRBJ2-4, with 8 positions matching TRBD2. TRBV5-3 is noted as an ORF with a role that remains uncertain. Losses at the gene ends were 1 base for V and 10 bases for J; bases not matched to a gene: 13. This CDR3 contains 16 residues. DNA of the CDR3: TGTGCCAGAAGCTTGCAACCCGAGCGGGAGCGTACAATTCAGTACTTC. It yields the protein CARSLQPERERTIQYF.

This sequence joins TRBV6-1 and TRBJ2-7; the D gene is possibly TRBD1 (7 bases). From germline, CDR1 is MNHNS and CDR2 SASEGT. Trimming shortened V by 11 bases and J by 2 bases, and 16 bases separated the two germline ends. CDR3 length equals 13 residues. CDR3: CAGGGTVAYEQYF. CDR3 nucleotides: TGTGCCGGTGGGGGGACAGTAGCCTACGAGCAGTACTTC.

This clone was seen a few times. The chain is built from TRBV5-1 and TRBJ1-5, with 12 bases lining up with TRBD1. The CDR3 consists of 16 residues. J lost 6 bases, V lost 8 bases, and 12 bases had no gene match. The germline CDR1 and CDR2 sequences are SGHRS and YFSETQ. The CDR3 nucleotides read TGCGCCAGGACGACCGGGACAGGGGGCTGGCGTCAGCCCCAGCATTTT. Translated, it gives CARTTGTGGWRQPQHF.

The rearrangement joins TRBV29-1 to TRBJ2-7; 9 bases align to TRBD2. This CDR3 contains 14 residues. The J segment lost 2 bases and the V segment lost 3 bases, leaving 5 bases of the junction unmatched. Germline V gene lookup returns CDR1 SQVTM and CDR2 ANQGSEA. CDR3 protein: CSVETSGYTYEQYF. CDR3 sequence (DNA): TGCAGCGTTGAGACTAGCGGATACACCTACGAGCAGTACTTC.

The gene calls are TRBV6-5 and TRBJ1-2; perhaps TRBD1 as D (6 bases). V lost 2 bases and J lost 4, with 8 bases in between. The CDR3 loop spans 13 amino acids. CDR1 MNHEY and CDR2 SVGAGI come from the germline V gene. The CDR3 coding sequence is TGTGCCAGCAGTTACGGGACACCCTATGGCTACACCTTC. Translating it yields CASSYGTPYGYTF.

The CDR3 sequence is CASSVNSRVGANEKLFF. CDR3 DNA sequence: TGTGCCAGCAGCGTAAACTCCAGGGTTGGAGCTAATGAAAAACTGTTTTTT. The chain has TRBV9 and TRBJ1-4, with D possibly matching TRBD1 (5 bases). V gave up 1 base and J gave up 3 bases, with 16 bases separating them. Looked up from germline, CDR1 is SGDLS and CDR2 is YYNGEE. The length of the CDR3 is 17 residues.

The chain employs TRBV10-2 and TRBJ1-5; 8 positions agree with TRBD1. J lost 4 bases, V lost 3 bases, and 8 bases had no gene match. CDR1 and CDR2 from the germline V gene are WSHSY and SAAADI. The CDR3 extends over 16 amino acids. For the CDR3, the DNA is TGCGCCAGCAGTGACCTTGGACAGGGTGGAAATCAGCCCCAGCATTTT. This translates into CASSDLGQGGNQPQHF.

This clone occurred once. This chain links TRBV6-4 with TRBJ1-5; D perhaps matches TRBD1 (6 bases). CDR3 size: 17 residues. Germline V gives CDR1 MRHNA, CDR2 SNTAGT. Trimming took 4 bases from V and 0 from J, leaving 16 bases between them. The CDR3 here is CASSVYDRSYSNQPQHF. The CDR3 bases are TGTGCCAGCAGTGTATATGACAGGAGTTATAGCAATCAGCCCCAGCATTTT.

With respect to this clone: One end of the junction varies from germline; a read error may be responsible. This rearrangement joins TRBV2 to TRBJ2-7, with 7 bases fitting TRBD1. The CDR3 runs 13 residues. Germline CDR1 reads SNHLY; CDR2 reads FYNNEI. CDR3 coding DNA: TGTGCCGGCAGTTCCGGGACAGACTACGAGCAGTACTTC. This encodes CAGSSGTDYEQYF.

V is TRBV10-3 and J is TRBJ2-3; 7 nucleotides agree with TRBD2. This CDR3 spans 17 amino acids. The V and J ends lost 6 bases and 2 bases, in that order; junction bases with no gene match: 14. Per the germline V gene, CDR1 is ENHRY and CDR2 is SYGVKD. This CDR3 is CAISPKELAQNTDTQYF. As DNA, the CDR3 is TGTGCCATCAGCCCTAAAGAACTAGCGCAGAACACAGATACGCAGTATTTT.